Listed here is a single T cell receptor (beta chain). Its antigen remains unknown. 5'RACE with constant-segment primers built TCRalpha and TCRbeta cDNA libraries with UMIs. TCRdb re-derived calls from the 5' RACE reads in MiXCR, one entry per CDR3 protein. The sample has under 250,000 distinct CDR3 sequences; 27% are singletons. This entry is derived from a study of T-cell memory formation after mild COVID-19. Study details: TCR clusters largely stayed donor specific. The study's findings and limits: Memory cells collected pre-infection included some clones that later responded, suggesting cross-reactive memory joined.

The CDR3 has 15 amino acids. Germline values: CDR1 LNHNV, CDR2 YYDKDF (reference sequence). The V and J ends lost 2 bases and 4 bases respectively, with 13 bases between them. This receptor was taken from an adult woman who had mild COVID-19 (a few samples of this study predate the infection). Cell type and time point are not known. This chain links TRBV15 with TRBJ2-3; D call uncertain. Specimen: PBMCs or a T cell subset sorted from them (not recorded which). The CDR3 reads CATSRSRARADTQYF. The CDR3 bases are TGTGCCACCAGCAGATCAAGGGCCCGGGCAGATACGCAGTATTTT.